The next 17 T cell receptor beta chains were all read from a single sample in a study of T cells after yellow fever vaccination. TCRdb re-called the 5' RACE reads through MiXCR, storing one row per CDR3 protein. Of some 350,000 distinct CDR3 sequences listed, 8.5% to 9% are singletons. The material sequenced was PBMCs, taken on the day of the first yellow fever vaccination. These receptors all come from a man aged 18 to 30 who received the YFV17D yellow fever vaccine.

Only a few counts were recorded for this clonotype. V and J are TRBV20-1 and TRBJ2-1; perhaps TRBD1 as D (5 bases). Germline V lookup: CDR1 DFQATT, CDR2 SNEGSKA (reference sequence). Trimming took off 6 bases at V and 0 bases at J, with 12 bases between the two ends. CDR3 size: 14 residues. Here the CDR3 reads CSAARQSSYNEQFF. DNA of the CDR3: TGCAGTGCGGCGAGACAGAGCTCCTACAATGAGCAGTTCTTC.

This clonotype was seen at least ten times. J is TRBJ1-5 and V is TRBV18, with D tentatively TRBD1 (5 bases). V gave up 3 bases and J gave up 0 bases, with 6 bases separating them. CDR1 is KGHSH, CDR2 LQKENI, per germline. There are 14 residues in the CDR3. CDR3 in amino acids: CASSPQGSNQPQHF. In nucleotides, the CDR3 is TGTGCCAGCTCACCCCAGGGTAGCAATCAGCCCCAGCATTTT. Supplemented by reference TRBV18 and TRBJ1-5, the full variable domain reads NAGVMQNPRHLVRRRGQEARLRCSPMKGHSHVYWYRQLPEEGLKFMVYLQKENIIDESGMPKERFSAEFPKEGPSILRIQQVVRGDSAAYFCASSPQGSNQPQHFGDGTRLSIL.

This clonotype was observed a few times. This chain links TRBV7-9 with TRBJ2-5; 8 bases match TRBD1. CDR1 is SEHNR and CDR2 is FQNEAQ in the germline V gene (reference sequence). The junction had 4 bases not matched to a gene; V was cut back by 4 bases and J by 3 bases. This CDR3 spans 14 amino acids. The CDR3 loop reads CASSYEDREETQYF. The CDR3 DNA sequence: TGTGCCAGCAGCTATGAGGACAGGGAAGAGACCCAGTACTTC.

In its sample, this clonotype was seen many times. CDR3 nucleotides: TGTGCCAGCAGCCAAAGTGAGACGAACACTGAAGCTTTCTTT. This encodes CASSQSETNTEAFF. V usage is TRBV4-2 and J usage is TRBJ1-1, with no clear D. CDR3 size: 14 residues. Germline assignment: CDR1 LGHNA and CDR2 YNFKEQ. Trimming took 2 bases from V and 1 from J, leaving 8 bases between them.

This clonotype was observed a few times. The J gene is TRBJ2-5, the V gene TRBV10-3; D may correspond to TRBD1 or TRBD2 (5 bases each). Germline values: CDR1 ENHRY, CDR2 SYGVKD. Trimming left V 7 bases short and J 3 bases short, with 18 bases between. The CDR3 is 15 residues long. The chain's CDR3 is CAITVGRSMKETQYF. The DNA of the CDR3 is TGTGCCATCACTGTGGGACGGTCCATGAAAGAGACCCAGTACTTC.

The chain uses TRBV4-3 and TRBJ2-3; 9 bases fit TRBD2. The V gene end was trimmed by 0 bases and the J gene end by 3 bases; junction bases not matched to a gene: 1. Germline CDR1 and CDR2: LGHNA and YSLEER. This CDR3 is built from 15 residues. The CDR3 reads CASSQDAGGTDTQYF. CDR3 bases: TGCGCCAGCAGCCAAGACGCGGGGGGGACAGATACGCAGTATTTT.

This chain uses TRBV5-1 with TRBJ2-3, with TRBD2 identical over 7 bases. Germline V gene sequence: CDR1 SGHRS, CDR2 YFSETQ. The V and J ends lost 4 bases and 1 base, in that order; junction bases with no gene match: 6. The CDR3 is 15 amino acids. CDR3 residues: CASSIGDYRTDTQYF. The CDR3 DNA reads TGCGCCAGCAGCATAGGGGACTACCGCACAGATACGCAGTATTTT.

This clonotype was counted a few times. The rearrangement joins TRBV4-3 to TRBJ2-2; 8 nucleotides match TRBD1. J was trimmed by 5 bases and V by 1 base; bases with no gene match: 6. The CDR3 is made up of 16 amino acids. Germline V gene sequence: CDR1 LGHNA, CDR2 YSLEER. The CDR3 loop is CASSQGRGRGTGELFF. CDR3 DNA: TGCGCCAGCAGCCAAGGCAGGGGGCGAGGGACCGGGGAGCTGTTTTTT.

This rearrangement joins TRBV7-9 to TRBJ1-4; a possible D gene is TRBD1 (6 bases). V lost 6 bases to trimming and J lost 7 bases, with 18 bases between them. Germline CDR1 SEHNR, CDR2 FQNEAQ (reference sequence). CDR3 length: 15 amino acids. The CDR3 sequence is CASSPGGPLGEKLFF. CDR3 in DNA: TGTGCCAGCAGTCCCGGGGGGCCGCTTGGTGAAAAACTGTTTTTT.

This clonotype has just a few counts. The chain carries TRBV4-2 and TRBJ2-3; weak D call: TRBD2 (7 bases). V was pared by 4 bases and J by 5 bases, with 16 bases between. The CDR3 has 15 residues. CDR1 is LGHNA, CDR2 YNFKEQ, per germline. The CDR3 spells CASSLGGGVRDTQYF. DNA for the CDR3: TGTGCCAGCAGCCTTGGAGGGGGGGTTAGAGATACGCAGTATTTT.

This chain links TRBV6-2 or TRBV6-3 with TRBJ1-1; D not resolved. Germline CDR1 reads MNHEY; CDR2 reads SVGEGT. This CDR3 is 14 amino acids long. Trimming took 2 bases from V and 3 from J, leaving 10 bases between them. The DNA of the CDR3 is TGTGCCAGCAGTTACAGGAGGGAGTACACTGAAGCTTTCTTT. Protein product: CASSYRREYTEAFF.

The rearrangement links TRBV7-2 to TRBJ2-5, with D unresolved. CDR1 and CDR2 from the germline V gene are SGHTA and FQGNSA. The CDR3 totals 14 residues. V was pared by 3 bases and J by 5 bases, with 13 bases between. This CDR3 is CASSFHPRSETQYF. CDR3 DNA: TGTGCCAGCAGCTTTCATCCCAGGTCGGAGACCCAGTACTTC.

In its sample, this clonotype was seen a few times. CDR3 coding DNA: TGTGCCAGTAGTATAGGCCGGCGGACGGTGGTACCGGGCTACACCTTC. It specifies CASSIGRRTVVPGYTF. This chain connects TRBV19 to TRBJ1-2; no clear D gene. Germline values: CDR1 LNHDA, CDR2 SQIVND (reference sequence). The ends were cut back, 1 base at V and 8 bases at J, with 20 bases in the middle. This CDR3 is 16 amino acids long.

The gene calls are TRBV27 and TRBJ2-7; D remains unclear. Trimming pared 9 bases from V and 0 bases from J, leaving 12 bases between. Per germline, CDR1 MNHEY and CDR2 SMNVEV (reference sequence). This CDR3 has 13 residues. In DNA form, the CDR3 reads TGTGCCAGTGGCCGACGGAGCTCCTACGAGCAGTACTTC. Protein: CASGRRSSYEQYF.

The chain is built from TRBV7-2 and TRBJ2-7; D is unclear. Germline V gene lookup returns CDR1 SGHTA and CDR2 FQGNSA. V was shortened by 1 base and J by 7 bases, with 17 bases between the two germline ends. The CDR3 consists of 15 residues. DNA for the CDR3: TGTGCCAGCAGCTTAGGAAAAGGGTTGGGTTCGGAGCAGTACTTC. This gives the protein CASSLGKGLGSEQYF.

This clonotype was recorded at least ten times. Here the CDR3 DNA reads TGTGCCAGCAGCCTCGGGACCGGCTCCTACAATGAGCAGTTCTTC. This codes for CASSLGTGSYNEQFF. The rearrangement joins TRBV5-4 to TRBJ2-1, with D possibly called TRBD1 or TRBD2 (5 bases each). Germline CDR1 SGHNT, CDR2 YYREEE (reference sequence). The CDR3 sequence is 15 residues long. The V end was cut by 4 bases, the J end by 0 bases, with 11 bases between.

The rearrangement links TRBV25-1 to TRBJ2-7; 9 bases map to TRBD1. The V gene's germline CDR1 is MGHDK and CDR2 SYGVNS. V lost 4 bases and J lost 3; bases outside the gene matches: 7. There are 15 residues in the CDR3. Here the CDR3 reads CASSVPGQGYYEQYF. DNA for the CDR3: TGTGCCAGCAGTGTCCCGGGACAGGGTTACTACGAGCAGTACTTC.